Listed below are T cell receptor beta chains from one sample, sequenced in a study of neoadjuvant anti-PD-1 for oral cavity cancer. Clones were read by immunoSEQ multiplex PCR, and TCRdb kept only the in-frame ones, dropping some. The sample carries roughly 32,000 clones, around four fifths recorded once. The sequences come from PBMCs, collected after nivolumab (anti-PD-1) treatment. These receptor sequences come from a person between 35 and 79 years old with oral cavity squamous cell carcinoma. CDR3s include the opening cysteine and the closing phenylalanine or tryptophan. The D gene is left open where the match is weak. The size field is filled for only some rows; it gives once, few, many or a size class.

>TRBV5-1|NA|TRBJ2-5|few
TGCGCCAGCAGCACACAGGCGATCCAAGAGACCCAGTACTTC
CASSTQAIQETQYF
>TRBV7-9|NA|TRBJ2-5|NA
TGTGCCAGCAGCCCCAGGGAGACCCAGTACTTC
CASSPRETQYF
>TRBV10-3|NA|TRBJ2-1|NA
TGTGCCATCAGTAATTACGGGGGTTCCTACAATGAGCAGTTCTTC
CAISNYGGSYNEQFF
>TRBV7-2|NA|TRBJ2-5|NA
TGTGCCAGCAGCTTAGGGGTTGGGGGTATCCCATACTTC
CASSLGVGGIPYF
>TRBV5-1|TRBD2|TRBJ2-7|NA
TGCGCCAGCAGCTCGGGACTAGCGGGGGGACTATCCTACGAGCAGTACTTC
CASSSGLAGGLSYEQYF
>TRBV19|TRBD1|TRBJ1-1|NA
TGTGCCAGTAGTCTCCAGGGGGGGACTGAAGCTTTCTTT
CASSLQGGTEAFF
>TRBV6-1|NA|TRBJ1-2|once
TGTGCCAGCAGTGAAATGTCCAGGAGCTATGGCTACACCTTC
CASSEMSRSYGYTF
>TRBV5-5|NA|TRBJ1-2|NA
TGTGCCAGCAGCTTGAGGGCAAGGCCCAAAAACTATGGCTACACCTTC
CASSLRARPKNYGYTF
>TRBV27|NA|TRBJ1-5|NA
TGTGCCAGCAGTTCGGGTTTAGGGAGCAATCAGCCCCAGCATTTT
CASSSGLGSNQPQHF
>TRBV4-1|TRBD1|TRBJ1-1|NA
TGCGCCAGCAGCCAACGGACAGGGTTGGTTAGTACTGAAGCTTTCTTT
CASSQRTGLVSTEAFF
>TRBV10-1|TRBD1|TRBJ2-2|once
TGCGCCAGCAACATTGACAGGGCGAAGGGAGATAACACCGGGGAGCTGTTTTTT
CASNIDRAKGDNTGELFF
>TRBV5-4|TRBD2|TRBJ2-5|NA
TGTGCCAGCAGCAGTGCCGGGACTAGCTTCCAAGAGACCCAGTACTTC
CASSSAGTSFQETQYF
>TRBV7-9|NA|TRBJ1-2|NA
TGTGCCAGCAGCCAACTTCAGGTCTACACCTTC
CASSQLQVYTF
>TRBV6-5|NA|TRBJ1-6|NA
TGTGCCAGCAGACTGACCGCTTCTAATTCACCCCTCCACTTT
CASRLTASNSPLHF
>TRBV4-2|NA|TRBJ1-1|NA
TGTGCCAGCAGCCAAGAATTAGGGCCTTTGGAAGCTTTCTTT
CASSQELGPLEAFF
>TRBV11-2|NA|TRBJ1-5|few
TGTGCCAGCAGCTTAGATGGGGCACTCCGCAATCAGCCCCAGCATTTT
CASSLDGALRNQPQHF
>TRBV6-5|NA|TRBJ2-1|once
TGTGCCAGCAGTTATCTCCGGGCGGTTTACAATGAGCAGTTCTTC
CASSYLRAVYNEQFF
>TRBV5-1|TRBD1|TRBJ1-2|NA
TGCGCCAGCAGCTCCACAGGGGACCTCCTCTATGGCTACACCTTC
CASSSTGDLLYGYTF
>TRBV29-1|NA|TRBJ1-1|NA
TGCAGCGTGAGGAAGGAGATGAACACTGAAGCTTTCTTT
CSVRKEMNTEAFF
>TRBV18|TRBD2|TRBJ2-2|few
TGTGCCAGCTCACCAGAGGGGAGGGACACCGGGGAGCTGTTTTTT
CASSPEGRDTGELFF
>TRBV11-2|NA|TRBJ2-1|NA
TGTGCCAGCAGCTTAGGGCCGGGGGCAAACTATGAGCAGTTCTTC
CASSLGPGANYEQFF
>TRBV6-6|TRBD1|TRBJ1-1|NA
TGTGCCACGCTGAACAGGGGGAACACTGAAGCTTTCTTT
CATLNRGNTEAFF
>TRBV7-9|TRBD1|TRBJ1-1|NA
TGTGCCAGCAGCCCCGGGACAGCGCGACGCGTCATGAACACTGAAGCTTTCTTT
CASSPGTARRVMNTEAFF
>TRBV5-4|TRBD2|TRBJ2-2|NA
TGTGCCAGCAGCCTGAAAACTAGCGGGGGAACCACCGGGGAGCTGTTTTTT
CASSLKTSGGTTGELFF
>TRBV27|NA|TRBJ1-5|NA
TGTGCCAGCAGTTTGGGATGGGAGGATCAGCCCCAGCATTTT
CASSLGWEDQPQHF
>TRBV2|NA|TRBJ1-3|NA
TGTGCCAGCAGTCGGTCTAGATCTGGAAACACCATATATTTT
CASSRSRSGNTIYF
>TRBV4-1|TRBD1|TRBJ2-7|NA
TGCGCCAGCAGCCCCGGGACAGGGAAGTCCTACGAGCAGTACTTC
CASSPGTGKSYEQYF
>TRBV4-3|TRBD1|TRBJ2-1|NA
TGCGCCAGCAGCCAAGACGGGACAGGGGGAGGGGAGCAGTTCTTC
CASSQDGTGGGEQFF
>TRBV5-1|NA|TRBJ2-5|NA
TGCGCCAGCAGTTGGGACCTAGGAACAGTAGAGACCCAGTACTTC
CASSWDLGTVETQYF
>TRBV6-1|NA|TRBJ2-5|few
TGTGCCAGCAGTGAAGCGGGGGGGACGGGGGGCGAGACCCAGTACTTC
CASSEAGGTGGETQYF
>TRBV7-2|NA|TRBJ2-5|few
TGTGCCAGCACCCCCTTCGGAGGGGGAGGGGAGACCCAGTACTTC
CASTPFGGGGETQYF
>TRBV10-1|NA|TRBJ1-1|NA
TGCGCCAGCAGTGCCACACCTGGGGCGTCCATGAACACTGAAGCTTTCTTT
CASSATPGASMNTEAFF
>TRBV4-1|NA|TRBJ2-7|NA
TGCGCCAGCAGTCCTAGAGGGGGACGGACCTACGAGCAGTACTTC
CASSPRGGRTYEQYF
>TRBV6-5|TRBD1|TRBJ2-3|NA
TGTGCCAGCAGTTACTCACGGGACAGCGCTACGCAGTATTTT
CASSYSRDSATQYF
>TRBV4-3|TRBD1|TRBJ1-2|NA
TGCGCCAGCAGCCTGGGACAGGGTACCAGCCCTGGTGGCTACACCTTC
CASSLGQGTSPGGYTF
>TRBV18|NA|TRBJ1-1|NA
TGTGCCAGCTCACCGTCGTGGGGGATAGGGGTGGGGACTGAAGCTTTCTTT
CASSPSWGIGVGTEAFF
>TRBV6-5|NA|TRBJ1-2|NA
TGTGCCAGCAGTTACAACAGGGCTGCGGGCTACACCTTC
CASSYNRAAGYTF
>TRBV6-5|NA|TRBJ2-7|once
TGTGCCAGCAGTCTCGACAGGTCGGAGCAGTACTTC
CASSLDRSEQYF
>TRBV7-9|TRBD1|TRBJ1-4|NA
TGTGCCAGCAGCCCGGAGACAGGGATCGCTGAAAAACTGTTTTTT
CASSPETGIAEKLFF
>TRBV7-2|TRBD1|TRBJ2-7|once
TGTGCCAGCAGCTCCCCGGGACAGCCAACCGAGCAGTACTTC
CASSSPGQPTEQYF
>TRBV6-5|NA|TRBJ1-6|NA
TGTGCCAGCAGCCTTGACACCTATAATTCACCCCTCCACTTT
CASSLDTYNSPLHF
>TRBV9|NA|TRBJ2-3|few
TGTGCCAGCAGCGTACGGCAGGGGACAGATACGCAGTATTTT
CASSVRQGTDTQYF
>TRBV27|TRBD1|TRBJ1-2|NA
TGTGCCAGCAGCCGGACAGGGGATGGCTACACCTTC
CASSRTGDGYTF
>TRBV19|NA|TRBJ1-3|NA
TGTGCCAGTTTCGCCCCCGGGGGGTCTGGAAACACCATATATTTT
CASFAPGGSGNTIYF
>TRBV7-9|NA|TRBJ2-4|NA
TGTGCCAGCAGCTTAGGAGGAAACATTCAGTACTTC
CASSLGGNIQYF
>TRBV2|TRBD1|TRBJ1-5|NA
TGTGCCAGCCGCATGGGAACAGGGGGGGGTCAGCCCCAGCATTTT
CASRMGTGGGQPQHF
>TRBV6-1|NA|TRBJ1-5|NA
TGTGCCAGCAGTGAAGTCGAAGGGGGACCCCAGCATTTT
CASSEVEGGPQHF
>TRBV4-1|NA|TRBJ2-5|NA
TGCGCCAGCAGTCCAGGCCCAGCTAGGGCGGTAAAAGAGACCCAGTACTTC
CASSPGPARAVKETQYF
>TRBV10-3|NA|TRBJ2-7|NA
TGTGCCATCAGGACCGTTGGGGATGGCTACGAGCAGTACTTC
CAIRTVGDGYEQYF
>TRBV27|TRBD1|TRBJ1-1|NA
TGTGCCAGCAGCACTCACAGGGGAGGGTTTCTGTCCTCGCGGAACACTGAAGCTTTCTTT
CASSTHRGGFLSSRNTEAFF
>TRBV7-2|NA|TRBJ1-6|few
TGTGCCAGCAGCCCCGTGGGGGCTAGCTCCTATAATTCACCCCTCCACTTT
CASSPVGASSYNSPLHF
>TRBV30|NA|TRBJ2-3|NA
TGTGCCTGCCGGCACATGGATACGCAGTATTTT
CACRHMDTQYF
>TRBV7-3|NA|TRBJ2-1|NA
TGTGCCAGCAGCTTAAACGGGGAAATCCACAATGAGCAGTTCTTC
CASSLNGEIHNEQFF
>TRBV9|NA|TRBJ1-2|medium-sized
TGTGCCAGCACCCCAGCGGGGAGCTCCTTTGGCTACACCTTC
CASTPAGSSFGYTF